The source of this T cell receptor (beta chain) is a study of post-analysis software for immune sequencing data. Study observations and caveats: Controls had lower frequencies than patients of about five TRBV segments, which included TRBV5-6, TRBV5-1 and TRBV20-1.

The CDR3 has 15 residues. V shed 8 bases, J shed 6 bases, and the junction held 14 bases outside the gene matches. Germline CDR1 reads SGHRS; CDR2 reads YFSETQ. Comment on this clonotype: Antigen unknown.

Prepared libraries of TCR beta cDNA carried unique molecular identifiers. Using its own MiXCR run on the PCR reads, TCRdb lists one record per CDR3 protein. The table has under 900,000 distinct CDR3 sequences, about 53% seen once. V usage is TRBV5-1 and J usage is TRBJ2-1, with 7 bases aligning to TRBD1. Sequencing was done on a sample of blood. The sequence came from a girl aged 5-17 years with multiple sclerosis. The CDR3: CASGKGQARVNEQFF. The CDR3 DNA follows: TGCGCCAGTGGAAAAGGACAGGCCCGTGTCAATGAGCAGTTCTTC.